Described below is a single TCR beta chain sequence and its context. The antigen it recognizes is unknown. No base quality information exists; no much larger clone differs at one position. TCRbeta CDR3 regions were amplified from genomic DNA by means of the immunoSEQ Assay, a bias-controlled multiplex PCR. The published analysis was carried out like this. Within the assay, amplification of reference gene primers was used to estimate how many nucleated cells each sample contained. To quantify the absolute abundance of each unique TCRbeta CDR3 rearrangement, sequence reads were collapsed and filtered. Productive Simpson clonality was computed per sample as the square root of Simpson's diversity index over productive rearrangements. The immuneACCESS repertoire file appears here via TCRdb, limited to in-frame rearrangements. These files lack a portion of the clones; in checked studies, under half of the deficit traces to unresolved V genes, and the cause of the others is not known. V, J and clone size derive from that table, while D and trimming were established from the DNA sequence. Present in this sample are around 120,000 clones, around 90% of which were seen just once. Clones ranked in the top ten supply under 4.5% of the sample.

These data are taken from a study of blood T cell repertoires in COVID-19 (dated by TCRdb to 2018 to 2020). Regarding the research as a whole: Collaborator samples came from the United States, Italy and Spain and covered acute and convalescent phases of COVID-19. The prospective study material was composed of cDNA or gDNA derived from T cells, B-cell-depleted T cells, or PBMCs. Deeply sampled blood TCRbeta repertoires from subjects exposed to, actively infected with, or recovered from COVID-19 were included in the dataset. The repertoires were released in a freely available public database meant as a resource for research on the immune response to SARS-CoV-2. The samples were drawn from two sources: the first 160 participants of the ongoing ImmuneRACE study, and over 950 subjects contributed by 6 global collaborators. Sample metadata almost always included a de-identified subject ID, COVID-19 status, age in years and sex. Where HLA class I and class II types were available, the types were taken from metadata supplied by the sample provider, not from assay-based typing.

The paper as a whole reports these results and caveats: Clinical and demographic metadata were provided uncurated, with the amount varying by source and participant.

Deletion took 0 bases off V and 1 base off J, with a span of 11 bases between the germline ends. The germline V gene encodes CDR1 SGDLS and CDR2 YYNGEE. The CDR3 contains 15 residues, cysteine and phenylalanine counted. CDR3 DNA is the only sequence kept; it has 45 bases, read in frame from the first base. In Seattle, one collaborating source enrolled patients while the infection was active and tracked those patients longitudinally over the course of disease. The collaborating institutions used their own protocols to collect whole blood in K2EDTA tubes. For TCRbeta analysis, collaborator samples were shipped as frozen whole blood, as isolated PBMCs, or as DNA extracted from either sample type.

The chain links TRBV9 with TRBJ2-7, with TRBD1 as a weak D call on 5 bases. The sequence came from a woman between 55 and 75 years old with COVID-19, enrolled during active disease. Sequencing was performed on peripheral blood. The sequenced DNA is TGTGCCAGCAGCGTAGCCCCCGACAGATCCTACGAGCAGTACTTC. Its protein is CASSVAPDRSYEQYF.